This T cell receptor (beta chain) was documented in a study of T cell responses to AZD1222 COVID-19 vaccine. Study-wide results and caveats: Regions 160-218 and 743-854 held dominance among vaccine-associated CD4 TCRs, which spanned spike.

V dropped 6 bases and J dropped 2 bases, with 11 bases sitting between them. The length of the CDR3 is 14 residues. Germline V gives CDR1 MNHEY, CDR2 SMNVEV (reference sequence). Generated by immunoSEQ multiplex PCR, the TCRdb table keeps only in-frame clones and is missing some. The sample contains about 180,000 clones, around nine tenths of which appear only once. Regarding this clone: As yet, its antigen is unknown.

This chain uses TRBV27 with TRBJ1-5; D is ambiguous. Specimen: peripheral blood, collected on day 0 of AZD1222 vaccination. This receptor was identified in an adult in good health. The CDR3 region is CASSRVRGNQPQHF. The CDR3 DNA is TGTGCCAGCAGCCGTGTCCGGGGCAATCAGCCCCAGCATTTT.